Shown below are 18 T cell receptor beta chains from a single sample sequenced in a study of naive and memory T cell subsets. Broader study findings: Naive repertoires, especially CD8, held a few larger clonotypes, possibly memory cells re-expressing CD45RA.

The beta constant-region primer was an equimolar mix of two oligonucleotides covering TRBC1 and TRBC2. The ligated cDNA underwent four PCR rounds using SP2 and nested alpha and beta constant-region primers. Each CDR3 protein is one row after TCRdb ran MiXCR on the UMI-ligation and nested PCR reads. The sample lists more than 95,000 distinct CDR3 sequences; around 13% were seen once. For these TCRs, the target antigens are not known. Specimen: naive CD8+ T cells from blood. The receptors were sampled from a human donor in good health.

This clonotype showed up just a few times. The V gene is TRBV11-1, the J gene TRBJ2-3; D is unresolved. The V end lost 3 bases, the J end lost 0 bases, and 19 bases lay between the germline ends. The CDR3 length is 18 residues. CDR1 is SGHAT, CDR2 FQDESV, per germline (reference sequence). The CDR3 coding sequence is TGTGCCAGCAGCTTTGAAAGCCACTTAGAGACTAGCACAGATACGCAGTATTTT. Protein sequence: CASSFESHLETSTDTQYF.

The table lists this clonotype with a few counts. The rearrangement links TRBV9 to TRBJ2-2, with D hard to call. The germline V gene encodes CDR1 SGDLS and CDR2 YYNGEE. This CDR3 is 19 amino acids long. Trimming cost V 0 bases and J 6 bases, with 24 bases left between them. Written as DNA, the CDR3 is TGTGCCAGCAGCGTAGTGGGCAGTGTACTGTATGGCGATTCCGGGGAGCTGTTTTTT. Translated, it gives CASSVVGSVLYGDSGELFF.

The sample holds many counts of this clonotype. The DNA for the CDR3 is TGCAGCGCCCTGTCGGGGTACTCCTACGAGCAGTACTTC. As protein: CSALSGYSYEQYF. The chain is built from TRBV29-1 and TRBJ2-7; possibly TRBD2 for D (5 bases). This CDR3 is built from 13 residues. Trimming removed 7 bases at V and 0 bases at J, with 13 bases between. Germline loops: CDR1 SQVTM, CDR2 ANQGSEA.

This clonotype was detected once. The chain joins TRBV3-1 to TRBJ2-5; D may be TRBD2 (6 bases). Between the trimmed V and J ends, which lost 2 bases and 7 bases, there was a span of 11 bases. The CDR3 extends over 13 amino acids. In germline, CDR1 is LGHDT, CDR2 YNNKEL (reference sequence). CDR3 DNA sequence: TGTGCCAGCAGCCAACTGTCGGAGGGGACCCAGTACTTC. Translation gives CASSQLSEGTQYF.

This clonotype was detected ten times or more. The CDR3 DNA is TGCGCCAGCATGGGGTTAGAGACCCAGTACTTC. Translating gives CASMGLETQYF. The chain recombines TRBV5-1 with TRBJ2-5; no firm D call. Germline V gene lookup returns CDR1 SGHRS and CDR2 YFSETQ. This CDR3 has 11 amino acids. Deletions cut 6 bases from V and 4 bases from J, with 7 bases between.

The chain uses TRBV4-3 and TRBJ2-1; D possibly corresponds to TRBD2 (7 bases). Germline assignment: CDR1 LGHNA and CDR2 YSLEER. V lost 4 bases, J lost 8 bases, and 12 bases lay in between. This CDR3 spans 13 amino acids. The CDR3 nucleotides are TGCGCCAGCAGCCCTGGCGGGGGCGATGAGCAGTTCTTC. Amino acid sequence: CASSPGGGDEQFF.

This clonotype has just a few counts. CDR3 sequence: CSAREEDEAFF. The CDR3, as DNA: TGCAGTGCTAGAGAAGAGGATGAAGCTTTCTTT. V usage is TRBV20-1 and J usage is TRBJ1-1; D gene uncertain. This CDR3 comprises 11 residues. Trimming took off 0 bases at V and 7 bases at J, with 6 bases between the two ends. In germline, CDR1 is DFQATT, CDR2 SNEGSKA (reference sequence).

This clonotype was seen more than once but under ten times. This chain joins TRBV7-3 and TRBJ2-1; TRBD2 matches at 9 bases. The CDR3 length is 14 residues. CDR1 SGHTA and CDR2 FQGTGA come from the germline V gene. Trimming cost V 3 bases and J 7 bases; bases outside gene matches: 4. CDR3 bases: TGTGCCAGCAGCTTCAATAGCGGGAGAAATGAGCAGTTCTTC. This translates into CASSFNSGRNEQFF. Full variable domain (remainder filled in from reference TRBV7-3 and TRBJ2-1): GAGVSQTPSNKVTEKGKYVELRCDPISGHTALYWYRQSLGQGPEFLIYFQGTGAADDSGLPNDRFFAVRPEGSVSTLKIQRTERGDSAVYLCASSFNSGRNEQFFGPGTRLTVL.

There are many counts of this clonotype. This chain uses TRBV20-1 with TRBJ1-4; D might be TRBD1 (6 bases). V lost 2 bases, J lost 4 bases, and 11 bases lay in between. From germline, CDR1 is DFQATT and CDR2 SNEGSKA (reference sequence). The CDR3 spans 14 residues. The CDR3 sequence is CSARTRRGNEKLFF. The CDR3 DNA follows: TGCAGTGCTAGAACCCGCAGGGGTAATGAAAAACTGTTTTTT.

This clonotype was seen many times. V usage is TRBV29-1 and J usage is TRBJ2-2; D gene uncertain. Germline-derived CDR1 and CDR2 are SQVTM and ANQGSEA. CDR3 size: 14 residues. The V and J ends lost 3 bases and 0 bases respectively, with 8 bases between them. The CDR3 here is CSVEGYANTGELFF. CDR3 in DNA: TGCAGCGTTGAGGGTTACGCGAACACCGGGGAGCTGTTTTTT.

This clonotype was picked up a small number of times. The V gene is TRBV7-3, the J gene TRBJ2-2; 8 bases line up with TRBD1. V shed 8 bases, J shed 0 bases, and the junction held 2 bases outside the gene matches. The germline CDR1 and CDR2 sequences are SGHTA and FQGTGA. This CDR3 contains 14 residues. CDR3 DNA: TGTGCCAGCGCAGGGGGCGCGAACACCGGGGAGCTGTTTTTT. Amino acids: CASAGGANTGELFF.

There are a few counts of this clonotype. The chain links TRBV4-2 to TRBJ1-1; D possibly corresponds to TRBD1 (5 bases). This CDR3 has 15 amino acids. Trimming cost V 0 bases and J 4 bases, with 12 bases left between them. Germline V gene data show CDR1 as LGHNA and CDR2 as YNFKEQ. CDR3: CASSQDKGVGTEAFF. The CDR3 DNA sequence: TGTGCCAGCAGCCAAGACAAAGGGGTAGGCACTGAAGCTTTCTTT.

This clonotype was detected ten times or more. The V and J genes are TRBV7-8 and TRBJ2-7; 9 bases are shared with TRBD2. V trimming: 3 bases; J trimming: 2 bases; junction bases outside the gene matches: 8. The CDR3 has 16 residues. Germline V CDR1 and CDR2: SGHVS, FQNEAQ. CDR3 sequence reads: CASSFASGKPPYEQYF. The CDR3 DNA reads as TGTGCCAGCAGCTTTGCTAGCGGGAAACCCCCCTACGAGCAGTACTTC.

This rearrangement joins TRBV4-2 to TRBJ2-5, with a possible D match to TRBD2 (5 bases). V gave up 0 bases and J gave up 3 bases, with 8 bases separating them. CDR3 length: 14 residues. The V gene's germline CDR1 is LGHNA and CDR2 YNFKEQ. This CDR3 reads CASSQEDGEETQYF. DNA of the CDR3: TGTGCCAGCAGCCAAGAGGACGGGGAAGAGACCCAGTACTTC.

This clonotype was seen more than once but under ten times. The rearrangement joins TRBV7-6 to TRBJ1-1, with no clear D. V shed 5 bases and J shed 6 bases, with 10 bases lying between them. The germline V gene has CDR1 SGHVS and CDR2 FNYEAQ. The CDR3 consists of 12 residues. The CDR3 nucleotides are TGTGCCAGCAGCCTAAAAGGGCCTGAAGCTTTCTTT. Its protein product is CASSLKGPEAFF.

This clonotype has just a few counts. The chain uses TRBV4-3 and TRBJ2-7, with 10 nucleotides matching TRBD1. V was pared by 3 bases and J by 2 bases, with 4 bases of the junction left unmatched. The CDR3 has 15 residues. Germline loops: CDR1 LGHNA, CDR2 YSLEER. The CDR3 coding sequence is TGCGCCAGCAGCCATCGACAGGGGGCCGCCTACGAGCAGTACTTC. Translated, it gives CASSHRQGAAYEQYF.

A remark on this clonotype: Since a much larger clone is just one base distant, this may be a read error. The genes are TRBV7-7 and TRBJ2-1; 7 nucleotides line up with TRBD2. CDR1 SSHAT and CDR2 FNYEAQ come from the germline V gene (reference sequence). There are 16 residues in the CDR3. CDR3 bases: TGTACCAGCAGCTTAGGGGTGGGGGGGAACTACAATGAGCAGTTCTTC. The encoded protein is CTSSLGVGGNYNEQFF. Combining the CDR3 with reference TRBV7-7 and TRBJ2-1 gives the whole variable domain GAGVSQSPRYKVTKRGQDVTLRCDPISSHATLYWYQQALGQGPEFLTYFNYEAQPDKSGLPSDRFSAERPEGSISTLTIQRTEQRDSAMYRCTSSLGVGGNYNEQFFGPGTRLTVL.

This clonotype was found many times. This sequence joins TRBV11-2 and TRBJ2-1; the match to TRBD2 covers 10 bases. The germline V gene encodes CDR1 SGHAT and CDR2 FQNNGV. The V segment lost 1 base and the J segment 7 bases; nucleotides outside the gene matches: 10. The CDR3 contains 17 residues. Here the CDR3 DNA reads TGTGCCAGCAGCTTAGGGCTAGCGGGGGCCCATTTGAATGAGCAGTTCTTC. Translation: CASSLGLAGAHLNEQFF. The full variable domain, with the rest looked up from reference TRBV11-2 and TRBJ2-1, is EAGVAQSPRYKIIEKRQSVAFWCNPISGHATLYWYQQILGQGPKLLIQFQNNGVVDDSQLPKDRFSAERLKGVDSTLKIQPAKLEDSAVYLCASSLGLAGAHLNEQFFGPGTRLTVL.